This T cell receptor (beta chain) was sequenced during a study of beta chain features in type 1 diabetes. Looking at the study overall: When patients were set against healthy donors, age, gender and cell yields were similar.

V was pared by 3 bases and J by 3 bases, with 7 bases of the junction left unmatched. The CDR3 consists of 16 residues. CDR1 is KGHSH, CDR2 LQKENI, per germline. Broader study findings: Amplification by PCR could prefer shorter templates, with the same effect in patients and controls.

The study reverse transcribed the entire isolated RNA, so it sequenced expressed TCRB transcripts. Here immunoSEQ multiplex PCR was the method, and the copy in TCRdb shows in-frame clones only, minus some. The data show 250,000 to 350,000 clones, about 11% seen once. In regard to this clone: What it binds is not known.

The sequence derives from a woman aged 25 to 45 in good health. The chain recombines TRBV18 with TRBJ2-3; 9 bases line up with TRBD1. The sequencing input was naive CD4+ T cells from blood. The CDR3 bases are TGTGCCAGCTCACCCTTCGGGACAGGGATTACAGATACGCAGTATTTT. It is translated as CASSPFGTGITDTQYF.